The 23 T cell receptor beta chains listed next were all sequenced from one sample in a study of tumor-infiltrating lymphocytes in oesophageal squamous cell carcinoma. TCRdb recomputed calls from the PCR reads with MiXCR, one row per CDR3 protein. The top ten hold 15% to 20% of the sample, which has some 14,000 distinct CDR3 sequences, approximately 50% seen once. The sequenced material came from esophageal tumor tissue. These receptors were obtained from a male donor with esophageal squamous cell carcinoma.

CDR3 sequence (DNA): TGTGCCAGCAGTTTTCTCACCGGGGGCTACACCTTC. This gives the protein CASSFLTGGYTF. V and J are TRBV12-3 or TRBV12-4 and TRBJ1-2; D is undetermined. With 3 bases removed from V and 8 bases from J, the gap between germline ends came to 10 bases. The CDR3 is 12 residues long.

As concerns this clonotype: At one end, the junction sequence differs from germline, possibly due to a read error. The CDR3 coding sequence is TGTGCTAGCAGCTTAATAGCATCGGGTGAGCAGTACTTC. This translates into CASSLIASGEQYF. The J gene is TRBJ2-7, the V gene TRBV7-7; D remains ambiguous. This CDR3 has 13 amino acids. Germline loops: CDR1 SSHAT, CDR2 FNYEAQ (reference sequence).

On this clonotype: Since a much larger clone is just one base distant, this may be a read error. This sequence joins TRBV18 and TRBJ2-7; 7 bases are a match to TRBD1. The CDR3 covers 16 residues. Germline V lookup: CDR1 KGHSH, CDR2 LQKENI. V was pared by 0 bases and J by 7 bases, with 12 bases of the junction left unmatched. The CDR3 region has the DNA TGTGCCAGCTCACCACCGACAGGGCGTTCCTACAATGAGCAGTACTTC. It encodes CASSPPTGRSYNEQYF. The entire variable domain, with the rest obtained from reference TRBV18 and TRBJ2-7, is as follows: NAGVMQNPRHLVRRRGQEARLRCSPMKGHSHVYWYRQLPEEGLKFMVYLQKENIIDESGMPKERFSAEFPKEGPSILRIQQVVRGDSAAYFCASSPPTGRSYNEQYFGPGTRLTVT.

This clonotype came up once. The chain is built from TRBV7-6 and TRBJ2-7; 9 positions match TRBD2. The trim removed 5 bases at V and 4 bases at J, leaving 12 bases unmatched. The CDR3 length is 16 residues. From germline, CDR1 is SGHVS and CDR2 FNYEAQ. CDR3 nucleotides: TGTGCCAGCAGCCTACCTCCAGCGGGAGGTGGGTACGAGCAGTACTTC. It codes for CASSLPPAGGGYEQYF.

In this sample, this clonotype is medium-sized. V gene TRBV5-4 combines with J gene TRBJ2-5; 10 nucleotides match TRBD1. With 4 bases clipped from V and 3 bases from J, the junction kept 6 bases outside the gene matches. The CDR3 is 15 amino acids. The germline gives CDR1 SGHNT, CDR2 YYREEE (reference sequence). In nucleotides, the CDR3 is TGTGCCAGCAGCGAAGACAGGGGGCGCGAAGAGACCCAGTACTTC. As protein: CASSEDRGREETQYF.

The chain uses TRBV7-6 and TRBJ2-3, with 11 bases fitting TRBD2. Germline assignment: CDR1 SGHVS and CDR2 FNYEAQ. The CDR3 has 15 residues. J was trimmed by 4 bases and V by 0 bases; bases with no gene match: 0. CDR3 sequence: CASSLASGRADTQYF. The CDR3 bases are TGTGCCAGCAGCTTAGCTAGCGGGAGGGCAGATACGCAGTATTTT.

This sequence joins TRBV6-1 and TRBJ2-2; TRBD2 is a possible D gene (6 bases). Germline CDR1 and CDR2: MNHNS and SASEGT. Between the trimmed V and J ends, which lost 7 bases and 7 bases, there was a span of 16 bases. The CDR3 extends over 14 amino acids. CDR3: CASTGLVGGGELFF. CDR3 coding DNA: TGTGCCAGCACCGGGCTGGTCGGGGGCGGGGAGCTGTTTTTT.

This chain uses TRBV7-8 with TRBJ2-3; 8 bases map to TRBD2. CDR3 length: 13 amino acids. From germline, CDR1 is SGHVS and CDR2 FQNEAQ. The V segment lost 5 bases and the J segment 4 bases; nucleotides outside the gene matches: 2. In DNA form, the CDR3 reads TGTGCCAGCAGCCTCGGGAGGGCAGATACGCAGTATTTT. Protein: CASSLGRADTQYF.

This clonotype was detected only a few times. The chain joins TRBV7-4 to TRBJ2-5; 9 nucleotides agree with TRBD1. The J call may not be correct, given that the DNA end is closer to TRBJ1-2. The CDR3 is 15 residues long. CDR1 and CDR2 from the germline V gene are SGHVT and SQSDAQ. The CDR3 DNA sequence: TGTGCCAGCAGCTTAAATGGACAGGGGTATGGAGGCTACACCTTC. Translated, it gives CASSLNGQGYGGYTF.

The CDR3 here is CASSLDIQSSYEQYF. The CDR3 DNA reads as TGTGCCAGCAGCTTAGATATCCAGAGCTCCTACGAGCAGTATTTT. The chain uses TRBV7-6 and TRBJ2-3, with D unclear. Trimming removed 1 base from V and 11 bases from J, with 19 bases in between. CDR3 length: 15 residues. CDR1 and CDR2 (germline): SGHVS, FNYEAQ.

This clonotype was observed a few times. The CDR3 region has the DNA TGTGCCAGCACCGATGGACTAGCGGGAGGGCCAGGGGTCTACGAGCAGTACTTC. As protein: CASTDGLAGGPGVYEQYF. V usage is TRBV6-1 and J usage is TRBJ2-7; 15 nucleotides match TRBD2. Germline CDR1 reads MNHNS; CDR2 reads SASEGT. V was pared by 7 bases and J by 3 bases, with 13 bases of the junction left unmatched. The CDR3 loop spans 18 amino acids.

This clonotype was detected many times. The rearrangement uses TRBV5-1 and TRBJ2-2, with TRBD2 matching over 15 bases. The CDR3 covers 16 residues. The germline V gene has CDR1 SGHRS and CDR2 YFSETQ. Unmatched junction bases numbered 4, after V lost 4 bases and J lost 6 bases. The CDR3 spells CASSTGLAGGAGELFF. CDR3 sequence (DNA): TGCGCCAGCAGCACCGGACTAGCGGGAGGGGCCGGGGAGCTGTTTTTT.

The chain is built from TRBV6-5 and TRBJ2-1; 9 nucleotides align to TRBD1. The end of the DNA is better explained by TRBJ2-7, so the J call may be wrong. CDR1 and CDR2 from the germline V gene are MNHEY and SVGAGI. This CDR3 is 14 amino acids long. CDR3 sequence: CASRVSQGAGEQYF. The CDR3 bases are TGTGCCAGCAGGGTATCACAGGGGGCTGGCGAGCAGTACTTC.

In its sample, this clonotype ranks as medium-sized. The J gene is TRBJ2-3, the V gene TRBV5-5; 9 positions agree with TRBD1. Germline trimming cut 3 bases from V and 3 bases from J; bases unmatched to any gene: 2. This CDR3 spans 14 amino acids. Germline CDR1 reads SGHKS; CDR2 reads YYEKEE (reference sequence). In DNA form, the CDR3 reads TGTGCCAGCAGCTCCGGGACAGGGACAGATACGCAGTATTTT. It is translated as CASSSGTGTDTQYF.

In this sample, this clonotype turned up a few times. The gene calls are TRBV7-4 and TRBJ2-3, with D unclear. Germline V lookup: CDR1 SGHVT, CDR2 SQSDAQ. Trimming took 2 bases from V and 2 from J, leaving 5 bases between them. The CDR3 is made up of 13 amino acids. CDR3 coding DNA: TGTGCCAGCAGCTTACCACCCACAGATACGCAGTATTTT. Its protein product is CASSLPPTDTQYF.

This clonotype ranks as medium-sized. The rearrangement links TRBV12-3 or TRBV12-4 to TRBJ2-1; D remains ambiguous. The CDR3 is 11 residues long. V was pared by 6 bases and J by 6 bases, with 6 bases between. The CDR3 DNA sequence: TGTGCCAGCAGCCCGTTCAATGAGCAGTTCTTC. Translation gives CASSPFNEQFF.

Only a few counts were recorded for this clonotype. This chain links TRBV7-3 with TRBJ2-1, with 14 bases that match TRBD2. The length of the CDR3 is 16 residues. Looked up from germline, CDR1 is SGHTA and CDR2 is FQGTGA. Trimming at V came to 2 bases and at J to 12 bases, leaving 9 bases not matched to a gene. The CDR3 DNA is TGTGCCAGCAGCTTACGGGGGACTAGCGGGAGCATGGGGCAGTTCTTC. It codes for CASSLRGTSGSMGQFF.

This clonotype was counted at least ten times. This chain's CDR3 is CASSRLGSSYNEQFF. The CDR3 nucleotides read TGTGCCAGCAGCCGACTAGGGAGCTCCTACAATGAGCAGTTCTTC. The chain employs TRBV11-3 and TRBJ2-1; D may be TRBD2 (6 bases). V lost 5 bases, J lost 0 bases, and 11 bases lay in between. The CDR3 is 15 amino acids. Germline CDR1 reads SGHNT; CDR2 reads YENEEA.

The rearrangement links TRBV7-3 to TRBJ2-1; 7 bases fit TRBD2. J lost 8 bases, V lost 2 bases, and 9 bases had no gene match. The germline V gene encodes CDR1 SGHTA and CDR2 FQGTGA. This CDR3 comprises 15 residues. CDR3 in DNA: TGTGCCAGCAGCTTATCTAGCGGCAGCGGGGATGAGCAGTTCTTC. Translated, it gives CASSLSSGSGDEQFF.

This sequence joins TRBV7-6 and TRBJ1-2, with D hard to call. The CDR3 has 11 residues. Trimming stripped 6 bases from V and 3 bases from J, with 5 bases between. Germline CDR1 reads SGHVS; CDR2 reads FNYEAQ. CDR3 in amino acids: CASRRDYGYTF. DNA for the CDR3: TGTGCCAGCAGGCGCGACTATGGCTACACCTTC.

Points on this clonotype: This may stem from a read error, because a much larger clone lies one nucleotide away. The CDR3 here is CASSREWGSGELYF. DNA for the CDR3: TGCGCCAGCAGCCGTGAATGGGGGTCCGGGGAGCTGTATTTT. The V and J genes are TRBV4-1 and TRBJ2-3, with D perhaps TRBD1 or TRBD2 (5 bases each). The germline gives CDR1 MGHRA, CDR2 YSYEKL. The length of the CDR3 is 14 residues. Trimming took off 4 bases at V and 14 bases at J, with 22 bases between the two ends.

This clonotype was seen only once. CDR3 region: CASSATSLNEQFF. CDR3 DNA: TGTGCCAGCAGTGCGACTAGTCTGAATGAGCAGTTCTTC. The V gene is TRBV6-1, the J gene TRBJ2-6, with D perhaps TRBD2 (6 bases). The J call may be in error: the DNA end matches TRBJ2-1 better. This CDR3 contains 13 residues. CDR1 MNHNS and CDR2 SASEGT come from the germline V gene.

The V call is TRBV7-6, the J call TRBJ2-5; D not certain. The J call may not be correct, given that the DNA end is closer to TRBJ2-1. This CDR3 has 14 amino acids. Germline V gene data show CDR1 as SGHVS and CDR2 as FNYEAQ. CDR3 in amino acids: CASSPQRAQETQFF. CDR3 nucleotide sequence: TGTGCCAGCAGCCCCCAAAGAGCGCAAGAGACCCAGTTCTTC.